The rows below give T cell receptor beta chains drawn from one sample of a study of shared clonotypes between healthy human individuals. Produced via immunoSEQ multiplex PCR; TCRdb's table is partial and in-frame only. Of roughly 2.2 million clones listed, roughly 92% were seen once; the top ten hold around 0.38%. Input material: naive CD4+ T cells from PBMCs. The receptors here all came from a man in his late teens or twenties in good health. Some clones in this sample may be carry-over from other donors' samples. Both conserved end residues are part of each CDR3. Fields, in order: J gene, V gene, D gene, clone size, CDR3 protein, CDR3 DNA. A D gene is named only where the DNA matches it firmly. Rows may omit the clone size; those that give it use once, few, many or a size class.

j_call: TRBJ2-7
v_call: TRBV29-1
d_call: TRBD1
clone_size: -
cdr3_aa: CSARSGTGGSEQYF
cdr3_nt: TGCAGCGCCCGTTCCGGGACAGGGGGAAGTGAGCAGTACTTC

j_call: TRBJ2-3
v_call: TRBV9
d_call: -
clone_size: -
cdr3_aa: CASSVDGQGSTDTQYF
cdr3_nt: TGTGCCAGCAGCGTAGATGGGCAGGGTAGCACAGATACGCAGTATTTT

j_call: TRBJ2-7
v_call: TRBV30
d_call: -
clone_size: once
cdr3_aa: CAWSTGQVGYF
cdr3_nt: TGTGCCTGGAGTACGGGACAAGTGGGGTACTTC

j_call: TRBJ2-6
v_call: TRBV9
d_call: TRBD2
clone_size: -
cdr3_aa: CASSVGTSGRAGANVLTF
cdr3_nt: TGTGCCAGCAGCGTAGGGACTAGCGGGAGGGCTGGGGCCAACGTCCTGACTTTC

j_call: TRBJ2-2
v_call: TRBV28
d_call: -
clone_size: -
cdr3_aa: CASTGHPNTGELFF
cdr3_nt: TGTGCCAGCACGGGACACCCGAACACCGGGGAGCTGTTTTTT

j_call: TRBJ2-6
v_call: TRBV27
d_call: -
clone_size: -
cdr3_aa: CASSFRGWAGANVLTF
cdr3_nt: TGTGCCAGCAGTTTTCGGGGCTGGGCTGGGGCCAACGTCCTGACTTTC

j_call: TRBJ2-2
v_call: TRBV30
d_call: -
clone_size: -
cdr3_aa: CAWSSVATGELFF
cdr3_nt: TGTGCCTGGAGTTCGGTAGCAACCGGGGAGCTGTTTTTT

j_call: TRBJ2-1
v_call: TRBV28
d_call: -
clone_size: once
cdr3_aa: CASSLFRNEQFF
cdr3_nt: TGTGCCAGCAGTCTCTTTCGTAATGAGCAGTTCTTC

j_call: TRBJ2-2
v_call: TRBV6-4
d_call: TRBD2
clone_size: -
cdr3_aa: CASRTGRGANTGELFF
cdr3_nt: TGTGCCAGCAGAACGGGTCGGGGGGCGAACACCGGGGAGCTGTTTTTT

j_call: TRBJ1-1
v_call: TRBV10-3
d_call: TRBD1
clone_size: -
cdr3_aa: CAIRGQGLNTEAFF
cdr3_nt: TGTGCCATCAGAGGACAGGGGTTGAACACTGAAGCTTTCTTT

j_call: TRBJ2-1
v_call: TRBV7-8
d_call: -
clone_size: once
cdr3_aa: CASSLSLSGNEQFF
cdr3_nt: TGTGCCAGCAGCTTAAGTCTAAGTGGCAATGAGCAGTTCTTC

j_call: TRBJ2-5
v_call: TRBV4-3
d_call: TRBD1
clone_size: -
cdr3_aa: CASSQYRDRGQETQYF
cdr3_nt: TGCGCCAGCAGCCAATACCGGGACAGGGGTCAAGAGACCCAGTACTTC

j_call: TRBJ1-3
v_call: TRBV9
d_call: -
clone_size: -
cdr3_aa: CASSVRRGTPDTIYF
cdr3_nt: TGTGCCAGCAGCGTAAGGAGGGGAACGCCAGACACCATATATTTT

j_call: TRBJ2-6
v_call: TRBV18
d_call: TRBD1
clone_size: -
cdr3_aa: CASSPGQGLMSGANVLTF
cdr3_nt: TGTGCCAGCTCGCCCGGACAGGGTTTAATGTCTGGGGCCAACGTCCTGACTTTC

j_call: TRBJ1-3
v_call: TRBV6-5
d_call: -
clone_size: -
cdr3_aa: CASRRPGRGNTIYF
cdr3_nt: TGTGCCAGCAGGCGGCCGGGGCGCGGAAACACCATATATTTT

j_call: TRBJ1-1
v_call: TRBV5-1
d_call: TRBD1
clone_size: -
cdr3_aa: CASSYDRDTEAFF
cdr3_nt: TGCGCCAGCAGCTACGACAGGGACACTGAAGCTTTCTTT

j_call: TRBJ1-4
v_call: TRBV4-2
d_call: -
clone_size: few
cdr3_aa: CASSPLGGYNEKLFF
cdr3_nt: TGTGCCAGCAGCCCATTGGGGGGCTATAATGAAAAACTGTTTTTT

j_call: TRBJ2-3
v_call: TRBV11-1
d_call: -
clone_size: -
cdr3_aa: CASSPEPTDTQYF
cdr3_nt: TGTGCCAGCAGCCCAGAACCCACAGATACGCAGTATTTT

j_call: TRBJ2-5
v_call: TRBV19
d_call: -
clone_size: -
cdr3_aa: CASTNSRGQETQYF
cdr3_nt: TGTGCCAGTACCAATAGCCGGGGTCAAGAGACCCAGTACTTC

j_call: TRBJ2-3
v_call: TRBV25-1
d_call: -
clone_size: -
cdr3_aa: CASSEFGLTDTQYF
cdr3_nt: TGTGCCAGCAGTGAATTTGGCTTAACAGATACGCAGTATTTT

j_call: TRBJ1-1
v_call: TRBV10-3
d_call: TRBD1
clone_size: -
cdr3_aa: CAIRTDRAQNTEAFF
cdr3_nt: TGTGCCATCAGGACCGACAGGGCCCAGAACACTGAAGCTTTCTTT

j_call: TRBJ2-4
v_call: TRBV27
d_call: -
clone_size: -
cdr3_aa: CASSLKIGLIIESPKNIQYF
cdr3_nt: TGTGCCAGCAGTCTCAAGATAGGACTAATCATCGAGTCGCCTAAAAACATTCAGTACTTC

j_call: TRBJ1-2
v_call: TRBV7-9
d_call: TRBD1
clone_size: -
cdr3_aa: CASSSGQGIRRDYGYTF
cdr3_nt: TGTGCCAGCAGCTCCGGACAGGGGATCCGGAGGGACTATGGCTACACCTTC

j_call: TRBJ2-1
v_call: TRBV2
d_call: -
clone_size: -
cdr3_aa: CASSVGRGQRGTYNEQFF
cdr3_nt: TGTGCCAGCAGTGTCGGAAGGGGGCAGCGGGGAACCTACAATGAGCAGTTCTTC

j_call: TRBJ2-7
v_call: TRBV5-1
d_call: -
clone_size: -
cdr3_aa: CASSLGQYYEQYF
cdr3_nt: TGCGCCAGCAGCTTGGGGCAGTACTACGAGCAGTACTTC

j_call: TRBJ2-5
v_call: TRBV11-2
d_call: TRBD2
clone_size: once
cdr3_aa: CASSYDLAGRETQYF
cdr3_nt: TGTGCCAGCAGCTATGACCTAGCGGGAAGGGAGACCCAGTACTTC

j_call: TRBJ1-1
v_call: TRBV4-2
d_call: TRBD1
clone_size: -
cdr3_aa: CASSQVRDRGGAFF
cdr3_nt: TGTGCCAGCAGCCAAGTCCGGGACAGGGGGGGAGCTTTCTTT

j_call: TRBJ2-1
v_call: TRBV27
d_call: TRBD2
clone_size: -
cdr3_aa: CASKGGLADYNEQFF
cdr3_nt: TGTGCCAGCAAGGGGGGACTAGCGGATTACAATGAGCAGTTCTTC

j_call: TRBJ2-3
v_call: TRBV6-4
d_call: -
clone_size: -
cdr3_aa: CASRVKPGADTQYF
cdr3_nt: TGTGCCAGCAGGGTTAAACCCGGGGCGGATACGCAGTATTTT

j_call: TRBJ2-1
v_call: TRBV2
d_call: TRBD2
clone_size: -
cdr3_aa: CATLLAESYNEQFF
cdr3_nt: TGTGCCACTTTACTAGCGGAGTCCTACAATGAGCAGTTCTTC

j_call: TRBJ2-7
v_call: TRBV6-5
d_call: -
clone_size: -
cdr3_aa: CASSYSNQRSYEQYF
cdr3_nt: TGTGCCAGCAGTTACTCTAACCAGCGGTCCTACGAGCAGTACTTC

j_call: TRBJ1-5
v_call: TRBV4-1
d_call: -
clone_size: -
cdr3_aa: CASSQTGFNQPQHF
cdr3_nt: TGCGCCAGCAGCCAAACAGGGTTCAATCAGCCCCAGCATTTT

j_call: TRBJ2-3
v_call: TRBV7-7
d_call: -
clone_size: -
cdr3_aa: CASSADYTGTDTQYF
cdr3_nt: TGTGCCAGCAGCGCGGACTACACTGGCACAGATACGCAGTATTTT

j_call: TRBJ2-6
v_call: TRBV28
d_call: TRBD2
clone_size: -
cdr3_aa: CASSFGGARGANVLTF
cdr3_nt: TGTGCCAGCAGTTTCGGGGGGGCCCGGGGGGCCAACGTCCTGACTTTC

j_call: TRBJ2-1
v_call: TRBV6-6
d_call: -
clone_size: -
cdr3_aa: CASSYSGEEQFF
cdr3_nt: TGTGCCAGCAGTTACTCTGGTGAGGAGCAGTTCTTC

j_call: TRBJ1-2
v_call: TRBV19
d_call: TRBD1
clone_size: -
cdr3_aa: CASHNRGRDGYTF
cdr3_nt: TGTGCCAGCCACAACAGGGGGCGCGATGGCTACACCTTC

j_call: TRBJ1-1
v_call: TRBV7-3
d_call: -
clone_size: -
cdr3_aa: CASSLRGDTEAFF
cdr3_nt: TGTGCCAGCAGCTTACGCGGAGACACTGAAGCTTTCTTT

j_call: TRBJ1-1
v_call: TRBV27
d_call: -
clone_size: -
cdr3_aa: CASSFPGRSTEAFF
cdr3_nt: TGTGCCAGCAGTTTCCCGGGACGTTCCACTGAAGCTTTCTTT

j_call: TRBJ1-3
v_call: TRBV6-1
d_call: -
clone_size: once
cdr3_aa: CASSELVLGLSGNTIYF
cdr3_nt: TGTGCCAGCAGTGAATTAGTCCTGGGACTCTCCGGAAACACCATATATTTT

j_call: TRBJ1-1
v_call: TRBV28
d_call: -
clone_size: -
cdr3_aa: CASTLRNTEAFF
cdr3_nt: TGTGCCAGCACCCTCAGGAACACTGAAGCTTTCTTT

j_call: TRBJ1-1
v_call: TRBV7-8
d_call: -
clone_size: -
cdr3_aa: CASSSTKTVMNTEAFF
cdr3_nt: TGTGCCAGCAGCTCTACTAAGACAGTAATGAACACTGAAGCTTTCTTT